Shown below are 7 T cell receptor beta chains from a single sample sequenced in a study of T cells in Graves' hyperthyroidism and ophthalmopathy. Amplified regions were TCR beta CDR3 sequences from RNA transcripts. The TCR CDR3 was amplified in a first-round RT-PCR using the HTBI primer set. TCRdb recomputed calls from the multiplex PCR reads with MiXCR, one row per CDR3 protein. This sample yields 650,000 to 800,000 distinct CDR3 sequences, of which about 45% are seen a single time; 7% to 7.5% belongs to the top ten. Sequencing used peripheral blood or thyroid tissue (not recorded which). The source of these receptors is an adult man with Graves' disease, either hyperthyroidism or ophthalmopathy (not recorded which).

This chain links TRBV20-1 with TRBJ1-1; 10 positions match TRBD1. The CDR3 is made up of 15 amino acids. CDR1 is DFQATT and CDR2 is SNEGSKA in the germline V gene (reference sequence). V shed 6 bases and J 1 base; nucleotides not matched to a gene: 8. The CDR3 DNA follows: TGCAGTGCGCCCGACAGGGGGCGGGGGAACACTGAAGCTTTCTTT. Its translation: CSAPDRGRGNTEAFF.

This clonotype has ten or more counts. The rearrangement links TRBV9 to TRBJ1-2; D ambiguous. Between the trimmed V and J ends, which lost 2 bases and 2 bases, there was a span of 4 bases. This CDR3 comprises 12 residues. CDR1 is SGDLS and CDR2 is YYNGEE in the germline V gene. As DNA, the CDR3 is TGTGCCAGCAGCGTGGAGAACTATGGCTACACCTTC. It yields the protein CASSVENYGYTF.

The chain joins TRBV24-1 to TRBJ2-1; TRBD1 agrees at 7 bases. Trimming cost V 10 bases and J 5 bases; bases outside gene matches: 13. CDR1 is KGHDR, CDR2 SFDVKD, per germline. The CDR3 contains 15 residues. The CDR3 sequence is CATGVQGVGDNEQFF. In DNA, the CDR3 is TGTGCCACAGGGGTGCAGGGGGTTGGGGACAATGAGCAGTTCTTC.

The J gene is TRBJ1-5, the V gene TRBV19, with a weak D call TRBD1 (5 bases). This CDR3 contains 15 residues. Germline V gene sequence: CDR1 LNHDA, CDR2 SQIVND (reference sequence). V lost 3 bases, J lost 7 bases, and 16 bases lay in between. CDR3 amino acids: CASSISVGGFQPQHF. In DNA form, the CDR3 reads TGTGCCAGTAGTATCTCCGTCGGGGGATTCCAGCCCCAGCATTTT.

About this clonotype: A much larger clone sits a single nucleotide away, making a read error possible. V usage is TRBV7-2 and J usage is TRBJ2-7; maybe TRBD1 (6 bases). Per germline, CDR1 SGHTA and CDR2 FQGNSA. V was clipped by 5 bases and J by 3 bases, with 11 bases between them. The CDR3 is 13 amino acids. This CDR3 is CASSAGTNYEQYF. DNA for the CDR3: TGTGCCAGCAGCGCCGGGACAAACTACGAGCAGTACTTC.

This clonotype showed up just once. The rearrangement uses TRBV2 and TRBJ2-7, with 9 bases fitting TRBD2. The CDR3 length is 17 residues. CDR1 SNHLY and CDR2 FYNNEI come from the germline V gene. With 5 bases clipped from V and 2 bases from J, the junction kept 13 bases outside the gene matches. The CDR3 DNA follows: TGTGCCAGCAGTTGGACCTTGGGGGGCGGGAGGGCCTACGAGCAGTACTTC. Amino acid sequence: CASSWTLGGGRAYEQYF.

This clonotype appeared many times. The gene calls are TRBV20-1 and TRBJ1-6, with D uncertain. The length of the CDR3 is 13 residues. V was shortened by 3 bases and J by 7 bases, with 10 bases between the two germline ends. The germline V gene has CDR1 DFQATT and CDR2 SNEGSKA (reference sequence). Here the CDR3 DNA reads TGCAGTGCTAGGGAGGTGCGGAATTCACCCCTCCACTTT. Translated, it gives CSAREVRNSPLHF.